This T cell receptor (beta chain) was sequenced for a study of T and B cells in COVID-19 patients. BIOMED2 TRB-A/B primer pools were used in multiplex TRB PCR. TCRdb independently ran MiXCR on the multiplex PCR reads; one entry per CDR3 protein. The sample shows about 18,000 distinct CDR3 sequences, 35% to 40% of them seen only once. This clonotype was recorded many times. Antigen unknown. Between the trimmed V and J ends, which lost 2 bases and 9 bases, there was a span of 11 bases. The CDR3 has 13 amino acids. Germline V gene data show CDR1 as LNHDA and CDR2 as SQIVND (reference sequence). TRB was amplified from approximately 250-500 ng of blood genomic DNA. Points from the study as a whole: Patients with COVID-19 reportedly showed strongly skewed T cell receptor beta variable and joining gene usage.

Source material: blood. The chain links TRBV19 to TRBJ2-1, with D possibly being TRBD1 or TRBD2 (7 bases each). This clonotype was sampled from a human donor with active COVID-19. CDR3 nucleotide sequence: TGTGCCAGTAGTATACTCAGGGGGGGTGAGCAGTTCTTC. Translated, it gives CASSILRGGEQFF.